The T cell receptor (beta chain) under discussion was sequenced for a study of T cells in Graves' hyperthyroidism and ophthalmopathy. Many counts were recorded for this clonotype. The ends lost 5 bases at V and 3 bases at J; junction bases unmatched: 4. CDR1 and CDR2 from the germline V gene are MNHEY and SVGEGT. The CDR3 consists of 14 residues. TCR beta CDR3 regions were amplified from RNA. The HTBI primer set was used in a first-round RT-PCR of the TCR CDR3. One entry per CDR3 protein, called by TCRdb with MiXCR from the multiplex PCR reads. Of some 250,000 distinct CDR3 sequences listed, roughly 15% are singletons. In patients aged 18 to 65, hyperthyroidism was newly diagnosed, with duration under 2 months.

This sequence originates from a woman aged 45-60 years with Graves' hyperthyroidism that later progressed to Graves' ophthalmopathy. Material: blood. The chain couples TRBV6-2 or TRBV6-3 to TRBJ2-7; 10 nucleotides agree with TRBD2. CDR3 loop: CASSTTSGIYEQYF. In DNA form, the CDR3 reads TGTGCCAGCAGTACAACTAGCGGGATCTACGAGCAGTACTTC.